Shown below are 10 T cell receptor beta chains from a single sample sequenced in a study of T-cell reconstitution after alpha-beta-depleted transplantation in children. TCRbeta library construction was performed incorporating unique molecular identifiers. Via MiXCR, TCRdb re-called the PCR reads, giving one row per CDR3 protein. The repertoire holds 450,000 to 550,000 distinct CDR3 sequences, with over 10% as singletons. Sequencing was performed on PBMCs, mostly from graft donor cells, taken 180 days after TCRalphabeta/CD19-depleted stem cell transplant. These TCRs come from a female patient aged 2-9 years who had a stem cell transplant for aplastic anemia, so the T cells may come from the graft donor.

In this sample, this clonotype turned up many times. The chain carries TRBV20-1 and TRBJ2-3; D gene unclear. CDR1 and CDR2 (germline): DFQATT, SNEGSKA (reference sequence). V lost 4 bases and J lost 1, with 12 bases in between. This CDR3 spans 14 amino acids. The CDR3 DNA follows: TGCAGTGCTACTAGGTCGTTTGGCACAGATACGCAGTATTTT. Translated: CSATRSFGTDTQYF.

The chain has TRBV29-1 and TRBJ2-7; no firm D call. Trimming took off 3 bases at V and 3 bases at J, with 6 bases between the two ends. Looked up from germline, CDR1 is SQVTM and CDR2 is ANQGSEA. This CDR3 region has 11 residues. CDR3 DNA sequence: TGCAGCGTTGATTGGAACTACGAGCAGTACTTC. Amino acids: CSVDWNYEQYF.

This chain joins TRBV5-1 and TRBJ2-7, with D possibly called TRBD1 or TRBD2 (5 bases each). Per the germline V gene, CDR1 is SGHRS and CDR2 is YFSETQ. There are 15 residues in the CDR3. V lost 5 bases and J 0 bases, leaving 15 bases between the germline ends. The CDR3 sequence is CASRFGTVSSYEQYF. The CDR3 coding sequence is TGCGCCAGCAGATTCGGGACGGTAAGCTCCTACGAGCAGTACTTC.

This chain connects TRBV6-2 or TRBV6-3 to TRBJ1-1; D is unclear. The CDR3 is 16 residues long. The germline V gene has CDR1 MNHEY and CDR2 SVGEGT. The germline V and J ends were trimmed by 2 bases and 0 bases, with 13 bases remaining between them. The CDR3 DNA sequence: TGTGCCAGCAGTTACCTACCAAAAGTCATGAACACTGAAGCTTTCTTT. This codes for CASSYLPKVMNTEAFF.

This clonotype was seen repeatedly, ten times or more. The genes are TRBV15 and TRBJ2-1; no clear D gene. With 5 bases removed from V and 9 bases from J, the gap between germline ends came to 11 bases. The CDR3 runs 12 residues. CDR1 is LNHNV and CDR2 is YYDKDF in the germline V gene (reference sequence). For the CDR3, the DNA is TGTGCCACCAGCTCGCTCCCGGGTGAGCAGTTCTTC. It is translated as CATSSLPGEQFF.

The CDR3 DNA follows: TGTGCCAGCAGTCCATTAGCGGGAGTATTGTCCGCTGAGCAGTTCTTC. This codes for CASSPLAGVLSAEQFF. V gene TRBV12-3 or TRBV12-4 combines with J gene TRBJ2-1, with 9 bases matching TRBD2. V shed 5 bases, J shed 9 bases, and the junction held 14 bases outside the gene matches. This CDR3 has 16 residues.

This clonotype appeared a few times. The rearrangement links TRBV28 to TRBJ2-7; 7 bases fit TRBD2. V shed 3 bases, J shed 0 bases, and the junction held 5 bases outside the gene matches. There are 15 residues in the CDR3. CDR1 is MDHEN, CDR2 SYDVKM, per germline. CDR3 coding DNA: TGTGCCAGCAGTTTCCGAGGGAGGGGCTCCTACGAGCAGTACTTC. Translating it yields CASSFRGRGSYEQYF.

This clonotype has just a few counts. V is TRBV28 and J is TRBJ2-1; D unclear. The CDR3 runs 15 residues. Trimming took 7 bases from V and 0 from J, leaving 13 bases between them. CDR1 MDHEN and CDR2 SYDVKM come from the germline V gene. The CDR3 loop reads CASTPGASSYNEQFF. CDR3 bases: TGTGCCAGCACTCCGGGTGCATCCTCCTACAATGAGCAGTTCTTC.

This clonotype was counted many times. The genes are TRBV5-4 and TRBJ2-1; the match to TRBD2 covers 11 bases. Germline CDR1 reads SGHNT; CDR2 reads YYREEE (reference sequence). The CDR3 runs 15 residues. V lost 4 bases to trimming and J lost 8 bases; unmatched junction nucleotides: 8. Written as DNA, the CDR3 is TGTGCCAGCAGCACCACTAGCGGGAGTTGGCATGAGCAGTTCTTC. It is translated as CASSTTSGSWHEQFF.

The genes are TRBV20-1 and TRBJ2-1; 9 bases align to TRBD1. Trimming cost V 6 bases and J 6 bases; bases outside gene matches: 12. This CDR3 is 15 amino acids long. The germline gives CDR1 DFQATT, CDR2 SNEGSKA (reference sequence). The CDR3 DNA is TGCAGTGCCCCCCATGGCGGGACAGGGATCAATGAGCAGTTCTTC. This sequence encodes CSAPHGGTGINEQFF.